The clone carrying this TCR beta chain was observed a few times. Its antigen is not identified. The data are from a study of T-cell reconstitution after alpha-beta-depleted transplantation in children. Notes on the study in general: Reportedly, only several hundred clones from non-depleted graft cells drove alpha-beta T-cell counts at about two months. At one year after transplant, newly produced T cells mostly accounted for T-cell counts and diversity. Recipient T cells and thymic progenitors that survived were the source of the high TCRbeta diversity seen at day 60 in some patients.

Researchers prepared the TCRbeta library using unique molecular identifiers, the study reports. TCRdb re-called the PCR reads with MiXCR, one entry per CDR3 protein. The table lists some 600,000 distinct CDR3 sequences, 10% to 15% of them singletons. The TCR originated in a male patient younger than 18 who had a stem cell transplant for acute myeloid leukemia, so the T cells may come from the graft donor. This specimen was PBMCs, mostly from graft donor cells, taken 360 days after TCRalphabeta/CD19-depleted stem cell transplant.

This chain's CDR3 is CASSQDRDASSYEQYF. In DNA, the CDR3 is TGTGCCAGCAGCCAAGATCGGGACGCGAGCTCCTACGAGCAGTACTTC. The genes are TRBV14 and TRBJ2-7; perhaps D is TRBD1 or TRBD2 (5 bases each). The CDR3 has 16 amino acids. CDR1 is SGHDN, CDR2 FVKESK, per germline. The germline V and J ends were trimmed by 0 bases and 0 bases, with 12 bases remaining between them.